Reported below is one T cell receptor beta chain. The data were produced by immunoSEQ multiplex PCR, yet TCRdb's version contains in-frame clones alone and is incomplete. The table has around 130,000 clones, 80% to 90% seen once. The sample comes from a study of blood T cell repertoires in COVID-19. The clonotype originates from a woman aged 45-65 years who had recovered from COVID-19. The material sequenced was PBMCs or T cells enriched from blood (not recorded which).

This CDR3 is CASSYFARATDTQYF. DNA of the CDR3: TGTGCCAGCAGTTACTTCGCCAGGGCTACAGATACGCAGTATTTT. J is TRBJ2-3 and V is TRBV6-5; D might be TRBD1 (5 bases). The CDR3 loop spans 15 amino acids. V gave up 1 base and J gave up 3 bases, with 11 bases separating them. Germline V gene data show CDR1 as MNHEY and CDR2 as SVGAGI.